The clone carrying this TCR beta chain was picked up many times. The antigen remains unidentified. CDR3 length: 14 residues. Germline loops: CDR1 ENHRY, CDR2 SYGVKD. Trimming left V 0 bases short and J 11 bases short, with 17 bases between. Arm-PCR of CDR3 regions and iRepertoire HTBI primers were used to build TCR beta libraries. One entry per CDR3 protein results from TCRdb running MiXCR on the multiplex PCR reads. The sample has some 500,000 distinct CDR3 sequences; approximately 13% are singletons. Time point given: newly diagnosed GD, antithyroid drugs for less than 3 months. Making the TCR library involved RNA that had been extracted from PBMCs. This specimen belongs to a study of regulatory T cells in long-lasting Graves disease. Study results and limitations: Results may be inaccurate due to the small sample size. Those with persistent Graves' had less TCR diversity than newly diagnosed patients. Gene preferences differed: TRBV28, TRBJ1-2, TRBJ2-5 in persistent cases.

This sample also belongs to another study, concerning T cells in Graves' hyperthyroidism and ophthalmopathy.

This sequence originates from a man aged 25-40 years with Graves disease. V and J are TRBV10-3 and TRBJ2-7, with D tentatively TRBD1 or TRBD2 (5 bases each). This specimen consisted of peripheral blood mononuclear cells (PBMCs), obtained at new diagnosis, from a patient treated with antithyroid drugs. The CDR3 DNA reads TGTGCCATCAGTGAGTCTACTGGGACCGCCCACGAGTACTTC. Translated, it gives CAISESTGTAHEYF.